This TCR beta chain derives from a study of Ad26.COV2.S vaccination and SARS-CoV-2 variants. Study summary: A participant enrolled in the COV1001 Ad26.COV2.S trial arm provided the sample. Ad26.COV2.S was injected intramuscularly once or twice, 56 days apart. Study conclusions and caveats: Reportedly, after vaccination the spike-specific CD8+ and CD4+ T cell responses displayed substantial breadth. The placebo group had lower spike-specific TCR breadth than the vaccine recipients did.

The data were produced by immunoSEQ multiplex PCR, yet TCRdb's version contains in-frame clones alone and is incomplete. The sample records about 680,000 clones, 89% being singletons. On this clone: Its antigen is still unknown.

The CDR3 has 15 residues. The V and J ends lost 5 bases and 1 base, in that order; junction bases with no gene match: 8. Germline CDR1 is SGHDT and CDR2 is YYEEEE. Indicated treatment: roughly 19 received Ad26.COV2.S at low or high dose, single or two shots; five or six received placebo; per-sample allocation not given. Day 63 after the first injection of vaccine or placebo was the sampling time. The sample was peripheral blood, taken in a trial of Ad26.COV2.S vaccine versus placebo. The chain employs TRBV5-6 and TRBJ2-7, with TRBD2 matching 8 bases. This receptor was obtained from a person aged 18-65 years who received the Ad26.COV2.S COVID-19 vaccine or a placebo. CDR3 protein: CASRPGLAPSYEQYF. The CDR3 DNA reads TGTGCCAGCAGGCCCGGACTAGCCCCTTCCTACGAGCAGTACTTC.